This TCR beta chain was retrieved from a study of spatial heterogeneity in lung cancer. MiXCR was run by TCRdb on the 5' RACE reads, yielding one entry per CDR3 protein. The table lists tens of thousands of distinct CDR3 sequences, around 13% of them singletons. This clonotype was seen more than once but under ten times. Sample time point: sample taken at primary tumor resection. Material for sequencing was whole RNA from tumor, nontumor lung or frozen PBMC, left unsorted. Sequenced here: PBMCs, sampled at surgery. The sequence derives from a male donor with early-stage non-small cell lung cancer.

This CDR3 is CSARTQRGSSYNEQFF. CDR3 coding DNA: TGCAGTGCTAGGACCCAGCGGGGATCCTCCTACAATGAGCAGTTCTTC. This chain links TRBV20-1 with TRBJ2-1; 7 nucleotides agree with TRBD2. CDR3 length equals 16 residues. The germline CDR1 and CDR2 sequences are DFQATT and SNEGSKA (reference sequence). V lost 3 bases and J lost 0; bases outside the gene matches: 8.